This T cell receptor beta chain was sequenced during a study of type 1 regulatory T cells. The ends lost 6 bases at V and 10 bases at J; junction bases unmatched: 6. This CDR3 region has 12 residues. CDR1 is MNHEY and CDR2 is SVGAGI in the germline V gene. Graft donor-derived T-allo10 cells were described as host-alloantigen-specific, anergic, and alloantigen-specifically suppressive. TCRdb reprocessed the reads via MiXCR and lists one record per CDR3 protein. The table shows approximately 72,000 distinct CDR3 sequences, with nearly 65% occurring only once. By its share, this clonotype is medium-sized. Its antigen remains unknown.

The sequencing sample was made of cultured T cells, either the whole culture or a sorted T cell fraction (not recorded which). Subset meaning: Tr1-enriched cell product generated in vitro against host alloantigens. The clonotype originates from a human donor in good health. This chain joins TRBV6-5 and TRBJ1-1; 9 nucleotides line up with TRBD1. Here the CDR3 DNA reads TGTGCCAGCAGGTCGACAGGGGGACCAGCTTTCTTT. Protein product: CASRSTGGPAFF.